Listed below are T cell receptor beta chains from one sample, sequenced in a study of tumor-infiltrating lymphocytes in primary liver carcinoma. TCRdb reanalysed the multiplex PCR reads using MiXCR and keeps one entry per CDR3 protein. Of roughly 120,000 distinct CDR3 sequences listed, around 70% are singletons. Sequenced: tumor-adjacent normal liver tissue. The receptors stem from a woman in her sixties or seventies with primary liver carcinoma and hepatitis B virus infection. Each CDR3 is given with its conserved first and last residue. Fields, in order: J gene, D gene, V gene, clone size, CDR3 protein, CDR3 DNA. A D gene is named only where the DNA matches it firmly. For some rows the clone size is stated as once, few or many, or as a class when expanded; others skip it.

TRBJ2-1,NA,TRBV12-5,medium-sized,CASGLKLNGEQFF,TGTGCTAGTGGCCTCAAGCTAAATGGTGAGCAGTTCTTC
TRBJ2-7,NA,TRBV29-1,NA,CSVIAGDGSEHYF,TGCAGCGTTATCGCCGGGGATGGTTCCGAGCATTACTTC
TRBJ1-4,TRBD1,TRBV11-2,NA,CASSLDPSDRGPSNEKLFF,TGTGCCAGCAGCTTAGATCCCTCAGACAGGGGTCCGTCTAATGAAAAACTGTTTTTT
TRBJ2-1,NA,TRBV11-3,NA,CASSPGSSYNEWFF,TGTGCCAGCAGCCCAGGGAGCTCCTACAATGAATGGTTCTTC
TRBJ1-1,NA,TRBV11-2,few,CTSSPAVSWSTEAFF,TGTACCAGCAGCCCCGCGGTCTCGTGGAGCACTGAAGCTTTCTTC
TRBJ2-7,TRBD2,TRBV6-6,NA,CASREAGGRKQYF,TGTGCCAGCCGGGAAGCGGGAGGTAGGAAGCAGTACTTC
TRBJ2-7,TRBD1,TRBV6-1,NA,CACSRGQYTYVQYF,TGTGCCTGCAGCCGGGGACAGTATACCTACGTGCAGTACTTC
TRBJ1-2,NA,TRBV5-1,NA,CASSLKRANYGYTF,TGCGCCAGCAGCTTGAAACGAGCTAACTATGGCTACACCTTC
TRBJ2-7,NA,TRBV6-6,many,CASSNDGGSSYEQYF,TGTGCCAGCAGCAACGATGGGGGGAGCTCCTACGAGCAGTACTTC
TRBJ2-3,NA,TRBV11-2,NA,CASSLGIQRSTDTQFF,TGTGCCAGTAGCTTAGGTATCCAGCGGAGCACAGATACGCAGTTTTTT
TRBJ1-2,NA,TRBV28,NA,CATSLLNENYGYTF,TGTGCCACCAGTTTACTCAACGAGAACTATGGTTACACCTTC
TRBJ2-7,TRBD2,TRBV4-2,NA,CASSHVTGGAYEKYF,TGTGCGAGCAGCCACGTTACGGGAGGGGCCTACGAGAAGTACTTC
TRBJ2-3,NA,TRBV28,NA,CASSFVSGTDAQYF,TGTGCCAGCAGTTTCGTGTCTGGCACAGATGCGCAGTATTTT
TRBJ2-5,NA,TRBV7-9,NA,CTSSLASETQYF,TGCACCAGCAGCTTAGCAAGCGAGACTCAGTACTTC
TRBJ2-3,NA,TRBV6-2/TRBV6-3,NA,CTSRPHVAALDTQYF,TGTACCAGCAGACCGCATGTAGCGGCACTAGATACGCAGTACTTT
TRBJ2-6,NA,TRBV29-1,once,CSVDDPGRGADILTF,TGCAGTGTTGATGACCCGGGGAGAGGGGCCGACATCCTGACTTTC
TRBJ1-6,NA,TRBV11-1,NA,CATSRTLVSHLHF,TGTGCCACCAGCCGGACACTGGTTTCACACCTCCACTTT
TRBJ1-2,TRBD1,TRBV7-8,NA,CASSHVLGQANYGYTF,TGTGCCAGCAGTCATGTCCTGGGACAGGCGAACTATGGCTACACCTTC
TRBJ1-2,TRBD1,TRBV20-1,NA,CSAREGQGGYYGYTF,TGCAGTGCTAGAGAGGGACAGGGGGGATACTATGGCTATACCTTC
TRBJ1-1,NA,TRBV7-8,NA,CASSNWATSGTEAFF,TGTGCCAGCAGCAATTGGGCGACATCGGGCACTGAAGCTTTCTTT
TRBJ2-1,NA,TRBV5-4,NA,CASIPDSPYNEQFF,TGTGCCAGCATCCCGGACAGCCCCTACAATGAGCAGTTCTTC
TRBJ1-3,NA,TRBV6-5,NA,CASSYGRSSGNSIYF,TGTGCGAGCAGTTACGGGAGGAGCTCTGGAAACAGCATATATTTT
TRBJ1-3,NA,TRBV6-5,once,CASSHGWGRHAGNTINF,TGTGCCAGCAGCCACGGGTGGGGCCGACACGCTGGAAACACCATAAATTTC
TRBJ2-7,NA,TRBV20-1,NA,CSARDGGGITYEQYF,TGCAGTGCTAGAGATGGTGGAGGGATCACCTACGAGCAGTACTTC
TRBJ2-1,TRBD2,TRBV15,few,CATSGLAGYNEQFF,TGTGCCACCAGCGGCCTAGCGGGATACAATGAGCAGTTCTTC
TRBJ2-2,TRBD1,TRBV6-6,NA,CVSSRTGITGELVF,TGTGTCAGCAGCCGGACAGGGATCACCGGGGAGCTGGTTTTT
TRBJ2-7,NA,TRBV11-1,NA,CVSSLGYLREHYF,TGTGTCAGCAGCTTAGGATACCTCCGCGAGCATTACTTC
TRBJ2-7,NA,TRBV6-5,NA,CTSSSDSSDYEQYF,TGTACCAGCAGTTCGGACAGCTCGGACTACGAGCAGTATTTC
TRBJ2-1,TRBD2,TRBV6-2/TRBV6-3,NA,CASSLTSGKNEQSF,TGTGCCAGCAGTTTGACTAGCGGGAAGAATGAGCAGTCCTTC
TRBJ2-5,NA,TRBV28,few,CASSPRTRMQTQYF,TGTGCCAGCAGTCCCCGGACCAGGATGCAGACCCAGTACTTC
TRBJ2-1,NA,TRBV11-2,NA,CTSIFTPLRSSYNKQFF,TGTACCAGCATCTTTACCCCACTGAGGAGCTCCTACAATAAGCAGTTCTTC
TRBJ2-7,NA,TRBV10-3,many,CATTDTQGGEQYF,TGTGCCACCACGGACACCCAGGGGGGCGAGCAGTACTTC
TRBJ2-1,TRBD2,TRBV12-3/TRBV12-4,NA,CASSLSGTSGDKEQFF,TGTGCCAGCAGTCTTTCAGGGACTAGCGGAGACAAAGAGCAGTTCTTC